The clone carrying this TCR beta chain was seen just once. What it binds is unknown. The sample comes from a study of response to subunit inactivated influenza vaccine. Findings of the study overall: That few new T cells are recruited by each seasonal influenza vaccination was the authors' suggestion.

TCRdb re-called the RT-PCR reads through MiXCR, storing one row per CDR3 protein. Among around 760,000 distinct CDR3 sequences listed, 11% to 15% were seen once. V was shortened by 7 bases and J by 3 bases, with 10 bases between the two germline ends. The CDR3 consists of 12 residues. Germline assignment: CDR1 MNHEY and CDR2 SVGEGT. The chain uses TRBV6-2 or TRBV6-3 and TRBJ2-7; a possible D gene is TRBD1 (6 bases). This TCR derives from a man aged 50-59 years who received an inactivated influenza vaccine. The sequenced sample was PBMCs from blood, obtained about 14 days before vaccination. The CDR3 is CASTTDSYEQYF. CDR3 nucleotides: TGTGCCAGCACAACGGACAGCTACGAGCAGTACTTC.